A single T cell receptor beta chain is shown here with its context. Its antigen is as yet unknown. CDR3-region Arm-PCR and iRepertoire HTBI primers produced the TCR beta libraries. Per the authors' pipeline: Identification across samples found 50 to 80 TRBV and about 13 TRBJ segments. Each CDR3 protein gets one entry after TCRdb re-called the multiplex PCR reads with MiXCR. These V and J calls are TCRdb output, not the study's own analysis. The table lists more than 300,000 distinct CDR3 sequences, 15% to 19% of them singletons. The sample originates from a study of regulatory T cells in long-lasting Graves disease. Study findings and constraints: Thyroid tissue went unexamined; only peripheral blood was analyzed.

Time point specified: newly diagnosed GD, antithyroid drugs for less than 3 months. Preparation of the TCR library used RNA extracted from PBMCs. Sequencing used peripheral blood mononuclear cells (PBMCs), obtained at new diagnosis, from a patient treated with antithyroid drugs. This receptor was taken from a female donor with Graves disease.

DNA for the CDR3: TGTGCCAGCAGTTTAGGGCCAGCGGGAGTTGTGAAGACCCAGTACTTC. It yields the protein CASSLGPAGVVKTQYF. The chain has TRBV28 and TRBJ2-5, with 8 bases that match TRBD2. The V segment lost 2 bases and the J segment 6 bases; nucleotides outside the gene matches: 11. CDR1 and CDR2 (germline): MDHEN, SYDVKM. The CDR3 has 16 residues.